This T cell receptor beta chain was recovered during a study of T cell clonality in common variable immunodeficiency. General study points: CVID patient heterogeneity limited repertoire-clinical complication correlations. Fewer deletions and N-nucleotide insertions were reportedly seen in common variable immunodeficiency TCR beta sequences. Fewer TCRbeta clones were shared among CVID subjects than controls.

This clone was counted between two and nine times. What it binds is not known. The protocol was immunoSEQ multiplex PCR, while the TCRdb copy is restricted to in-frame clones and leaves out a portion. The repertoire consists of approximately 20,000 clones, none detected only once. This receptor was obtained from a human donor with common variable immunodeficiency. Sequenced: peripheral blood mononuclear cells.

CDR3 residues: CSVAGGGNYEKLFF. CDR3 bases read: TGCAGCGTTGCAGGGGGCGGAAATTATGAAAAA. V is TRBV29-1 and J is TRBJ1-4, with 8 bases aligning to TRBD1. The CDR3 end lies 3 residues beyond the end of the read and is filled in from the germline J gene. Trimming removed 4 bases from V and 6 bases from J; junction bases left unmatched: 7. Germline V gives CDR1 SQVTM, CDR2 ANQGSEA. The CDR3 consists of 14 residues.